This TCR beta chain was documented in a study of T cell responses to AZD1222 COVID-19 vaccine. With V trimmed by 5 bases and J by 8 bases, 9 bases remained unmatched. Germline CDR1 reads SGHTA; CDR2 reads FQGTGA. The CDR3 consists of 15 residues. Repertoires were generated with immunoSEQ multiplex PCR, while TCRdb's copy carries only in-frame clones and drops some. This table has 150,000 to 200,000 clones, 93% appearing once. Sample: peripheral blood, taken 28 days after the second AZD1222 dose. The chain carries TRBV7-3 and TRBJ1-2; 12 nucleotides align to TRBD1. The clonotype was recovered from an adult who received the AZD1222 COVID-19 vaccine. The CDR3 is CASSPEGTGGVGYTF. In DNA, the CDR3 is TGTGCCAGCAGCCCGGAGGGGACAGGGGGCGTCGGCTACACCTTC.